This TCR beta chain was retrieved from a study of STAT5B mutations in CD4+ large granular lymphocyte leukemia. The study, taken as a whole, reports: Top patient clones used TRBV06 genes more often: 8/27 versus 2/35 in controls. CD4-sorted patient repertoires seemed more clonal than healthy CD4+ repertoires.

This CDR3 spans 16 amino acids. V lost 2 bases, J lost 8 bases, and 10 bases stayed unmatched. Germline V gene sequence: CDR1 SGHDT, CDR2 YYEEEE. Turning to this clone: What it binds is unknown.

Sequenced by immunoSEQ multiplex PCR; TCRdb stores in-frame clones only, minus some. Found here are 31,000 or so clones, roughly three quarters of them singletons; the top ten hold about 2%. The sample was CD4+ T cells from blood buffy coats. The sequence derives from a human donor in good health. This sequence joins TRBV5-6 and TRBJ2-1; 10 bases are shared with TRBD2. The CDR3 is CASSLGSGRAGDEQFF. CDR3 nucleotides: TGTGCCAGCAGCTTAGGGAGCGGGAGGGCAGGAGATGAGCAGTTCTTC.